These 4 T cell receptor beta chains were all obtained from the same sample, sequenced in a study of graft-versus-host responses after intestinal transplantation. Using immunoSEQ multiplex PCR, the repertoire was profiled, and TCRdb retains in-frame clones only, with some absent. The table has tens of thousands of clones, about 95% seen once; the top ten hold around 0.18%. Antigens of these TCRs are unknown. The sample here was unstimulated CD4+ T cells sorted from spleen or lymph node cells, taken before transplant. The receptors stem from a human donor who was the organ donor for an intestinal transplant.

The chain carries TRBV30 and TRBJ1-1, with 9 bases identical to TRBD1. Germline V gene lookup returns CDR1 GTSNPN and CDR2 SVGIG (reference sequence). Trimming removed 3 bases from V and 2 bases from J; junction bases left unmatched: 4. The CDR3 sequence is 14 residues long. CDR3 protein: CAWSGTGYNTEAFF. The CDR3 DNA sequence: TGTGCCTGGAGCGGGACAGGGTATAACACTGAAGCTTTCTTT.

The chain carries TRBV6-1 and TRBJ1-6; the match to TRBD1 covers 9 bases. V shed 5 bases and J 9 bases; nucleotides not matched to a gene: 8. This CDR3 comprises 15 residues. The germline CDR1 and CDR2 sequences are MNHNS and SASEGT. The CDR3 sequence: CASSWTGTGTSPLHF. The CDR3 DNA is TGTGCCAGCAGTTGGACCGGGACAGGGACTTCACCCCTCCACTTT.

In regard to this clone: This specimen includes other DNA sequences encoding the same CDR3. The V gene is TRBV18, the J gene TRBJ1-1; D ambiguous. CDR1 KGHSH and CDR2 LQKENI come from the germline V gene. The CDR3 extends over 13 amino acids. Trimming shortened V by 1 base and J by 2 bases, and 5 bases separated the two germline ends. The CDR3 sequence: CASSPQSNTEAFF. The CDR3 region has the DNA TGTGCCAGCTCACCACAATCCAACACTGAAGCTTTCTTT.

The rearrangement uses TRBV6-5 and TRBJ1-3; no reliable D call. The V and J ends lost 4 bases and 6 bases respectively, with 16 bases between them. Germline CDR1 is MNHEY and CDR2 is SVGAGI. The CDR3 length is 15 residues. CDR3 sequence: CASSSFSGIANTIYF. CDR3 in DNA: TGTGCCAGCAGTTCCTTTTCGGGTATAGCAAACACCATATATTTT.